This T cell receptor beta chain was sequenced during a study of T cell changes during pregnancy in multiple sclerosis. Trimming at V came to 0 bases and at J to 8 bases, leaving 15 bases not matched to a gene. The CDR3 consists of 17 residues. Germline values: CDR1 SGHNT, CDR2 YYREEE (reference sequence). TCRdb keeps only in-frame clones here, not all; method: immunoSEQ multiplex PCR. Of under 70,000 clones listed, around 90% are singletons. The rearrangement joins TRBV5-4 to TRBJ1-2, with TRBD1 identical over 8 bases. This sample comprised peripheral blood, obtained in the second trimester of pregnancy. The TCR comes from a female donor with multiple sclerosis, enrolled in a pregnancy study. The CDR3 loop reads CASSLVGRGPLLGGYTF. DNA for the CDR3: TGTGCCAGCAGCTTGGTTGGCAGGGGGCCCTTGTTGGGAGGCTACACCTTC.